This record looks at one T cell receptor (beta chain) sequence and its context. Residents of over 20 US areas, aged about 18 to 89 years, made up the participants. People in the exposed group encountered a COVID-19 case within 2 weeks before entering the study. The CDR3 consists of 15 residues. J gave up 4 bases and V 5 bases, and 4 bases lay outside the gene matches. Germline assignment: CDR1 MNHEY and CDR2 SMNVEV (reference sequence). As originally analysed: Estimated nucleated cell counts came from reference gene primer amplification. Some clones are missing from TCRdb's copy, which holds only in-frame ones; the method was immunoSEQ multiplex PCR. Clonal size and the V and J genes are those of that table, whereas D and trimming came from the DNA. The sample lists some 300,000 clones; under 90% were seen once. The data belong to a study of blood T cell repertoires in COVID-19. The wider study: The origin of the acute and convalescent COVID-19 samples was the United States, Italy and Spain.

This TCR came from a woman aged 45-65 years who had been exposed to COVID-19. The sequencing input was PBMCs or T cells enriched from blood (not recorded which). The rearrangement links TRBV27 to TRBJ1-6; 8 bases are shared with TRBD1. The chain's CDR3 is CASSPRTGYNSPLHF. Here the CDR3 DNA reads TGTGCCAGCAGTCCCCGGACAGGGTATAATTCACCCCTCCACTTT.